These 18 T cell receptor beta chains share one sample of origin, sequenced in a study of a mutant IDH1 vaccine in newly diagnosed glioma. The data were produced by immunoSEQ multiplex PCR, yet TCRdb's version contains in-frame clones alone and is incomplete. The sample lists 30,000 to 35,000 clones; 90% were seen once. These TCRs' antigens remain unknown. Specified time point: week 47, end of study. The study gave 300 ug of mutant IDH1 20-mer peptide per vaccine dose, with topical imiquimod. This specimen was PBMCs, taken from a glioma patient whose treatment included an IDH1 peptide vaccine. Every receptor here comes from a woman aged 40-49 years with glioma.

The chain is built from TRBV4-3 and TRBJ2-1, with D maybe TRBD2 (6 bases). V dropped 3 bases and J dropped 8 bases, with 14 bases sitting between them. Germline V CDR1 and CDR2: LGHNA, YSLEER. The CDR3 contains 14 residues. This CDR3 reads CASSQGGRGYEQFF. In DNA form, the CDR3 reads TGCGCCAGCAGCCAGGGGGGTCGGGGGTATGAGCAGTTCTTC.

The rearrangement joins TRBV4-1 to TRBJ1-5; tentatively, D is TRBD1 (6 bases). Trimming took off 1 base at V and 6 bases at J, with 10 bases between the two ends. Germline V CDR1 and CDR2: MGHRA, YSYEKL. This CDR3 has 14 residues. The CDR3 is CASSQGGAGQPQHF. As DNA, the CDR3 is TGCGCCAGCAGCCAAGGGGGGGCAGGTCAGCCCCAGCATTTT.

This clone was seen only a few times. The rearrangement joins TRBV25-1 to TRBJ2-2; TRBD2 might be the D (5 bases). Trimming stripped 1 base from V and 7 bases from J, with 13 bases between. The CDR3 is 15 residues long. The germline CDR1 and CDR2 sequences are MGHDK and SYGVNS. The chain's CDR3 is CASSESLLVGGELFF. CDR3 nucleotide sequence: TGTGCCAGCAGTGAATCGTTACTAGTCGGCGGGGAGCTGTTTTTT.

The CDR3 sequence: CASSESRGFGAEAFF. In DNA form, the CDR3 reads TGTGCCAGCAGTGAATCAAGAGGCTTTGGGGCTGAAGCTTTCTTT. The gene calls are TRBV6-1 and TRBJ1-1, with no clear D. V was clipped by 2 bases and J by 6 bases, with 16 bases between them. Germline values: CDR1 MNHNS, CDR2 SASEGT. CDR3 length: 15 amino acids.

This clone was seen once. This chain uses TRBV19 with TRBJ1-4; D is uncertain. The germline CDR1 and CDR2 sequences are LNHDA and SQIVND (reference sequence). This CDR3 has 13 residues. The V end lost 8 bases, the J end lost 3 bases, and 10 bases lay between the germline ends. The CDR3: CASSDLSNEKLFF. For the CDR3, the DNA is TGTGCCAGTTCGGACTTATCTAATGAAAAACTGTTTTTT.

This chain joins TRBV6-5 and TRBJ2-1, with TRBD1 matching over 10 bases. Germline CDR1 and CDR2: MNHEY and SVGAGI. The CDR3 sequence is 15 residues long. The trim removed 6 bases at V and 4 bases at J, leaving 6 bases unmatched. CDR3 nucleotides: TGTGCCAGCAGGGAACGGGACAGGGGATACAATGAGCAGTTCTTC. Translating gives CASRERDRGYNEQFF.

The genes are TRBV2 and TRBJ1-6; no clear D gene. V was pared by 7 bases and J by 14 bases, with 18 bases between. Germline CDR1 is SNHLY and CDR2 is FYNNEI. CDR3 length: 13 amino acids. The CDR3 reads CASKKEGFSALHF. CDR3 nucleotide sequence: TGTGCCAGCAAAAAGGAAGGGTTTTCTGCCCTCCACTTT.

The chain employs TRBV5-1 and TRBJ2-3; 9 nucleotides match TRBD1. Per the germline V gene, CDR1 is SGHRS and CDR2 is YFSETQ. CDR3 size: 16 residues. V shed 4 bases and J 0 bases; nucleotides not matched to a gene: 6. CDR3 nucleotides: TGCGCCAGCAGCACCCGGACAGGGGCCAGCACAGATACGCAGTATTTT. This sequence encodes CASSTRTGASTDTQYF. The full variable domain, in which reference TRBV5-1 and TRBJ2-3 provide the parts outside the CDR3, is KAGVTQTPRYLIKTRGQQVTLSCSPISGHRSVSWYQQTPGQGLQFLFEYFSETQRNKGNFPGRFSGRQFSNSRSEMNVSTLELGDSALYLCASSTRTGASTDTQYFGPGTRLTVL.

The V gene is TRBV2, the J gene TRBJ1-1; the D is unclear. The ends were cut back, 6 bases at V and 11 bases at J, with 10 bases in the middle. The CDR3 is 10 residues long. From germline, CDR1 is SNHLY and CDR2 FYNNEI. In DNA form, the CDR3 reads TGTGCCAGCAGGGAGGTGGGTGCTTTCTTT. Its translation: CASREVGAFF.

The rearrangement joins TRBV6-1 to TRBJ2-5, with 12 positions matching TRBD2. V trimming: 1 base; J trimming: 7 bases; junction bases outside the gene matches: 10. Per germline, CDR1 MNHNS and CDR2 SASEGT. The CDR3 loop spans 17 amino acids. The CDR3 DNA sequence: TGTGCCAGCAGTGAAGAGGCGTGGCTAGCGGGGGGGAGGACCCAGTACTTC. This encodes CASSEEAWLAGGRTQYF.

This chain connects TRBV6-1 to TRBJ2-3; 8 bases are shared with TRBD1. Germline-derived CDR1 and CDR2 are MNHNS and SASEGT. The CDR3 length is 13 residues. J gave up 9 bases and V 6 bases, and 8 bases lay outside the gene matches. As DNA, the CDR3 is TGTGCCAGCAGCGGACAGGGATTAGGGACGCAGTATTTT. Amino acid sequence: CASSGQGLGTQYF.

CDR3 residues: CASSQFVTRQTSYNEQFF. CDR3 nucleotides: TGCGCCAGCAGCCAGTTCGTCACTAGACAAACTAGCTACAATGAGCAGTTCTTC. V is TRBV4-1 and J is TRBJ2-1, with D possibly being TRBD2 (5 bases). Germline CDR1 MGHRA, CDR2 YSYEKL. Deletions cut 3 bases from V and 3 bases from J, with 21 bases between. The CDR3 totals 18 residues.

V is TRBV6-5 and J is TRBJ1-5; weak D call: TRBD1 (5 bases). The CDR3 length is 14 residues. The germline V gene encodes CDR1 MNHEY and CDR2 SVGAGI. V was clipped by 8 bases and J by 7 bases, with 18 bases between them. CDR3 amino acids: CASGDLGTQQPQHF. CDR3 coding DNA: TGTGCCAGCGGAGATTTGGGGACGCAACAGCCCCAGCATTTT.

This rearrangement joins TRBV2 to TRBJ1-1; 7 nucleotides line up with TRBD1. Germline CDR1 reads SNHLY; CDR2 reads FYNNEI. The CDR3 has 15 amino acids. Trimming cost V 6 bases and J 5 bases; bases outside gene matches: 12. DNA of the CDR3: TGTGCCAGCAGGCCGACAGGGCAGGGGGGAACTGAAGCTTTCTTT. It is translated as CASRPTGQGGTEAFF.

The V and J genes are TRBV30 and TRBJ2-2; D assignment may be TRBD1 or TRBD2 (5 bases each). This CDR3 has 14 residues. Germline CDR1 reads GTSNPN; CDR2 reads SVGIG (reference sequence). Trimming left V 5 bases short and J 0 bases short, with 10 bases between. This CDR3 is CAWEWGTNTGELFF. The CDR3 DNA reads as TGTGCCTGGGAGTGGGGGACGAACACCGGGGAGCTGTTTTTT. Variable domain in full (rest from reference TRBV30 and TRBJ2-2): SQTIHQWPATLVQPVGSPLSLECTVEGTSNPNLYWYRQAAGRGLQLLFYSVGIGQISSEVPQNLSASRPQDRQFILSSKKLLLSDSGFYLCAWEWGTNTGELFFGEGSRLTVL.

This chain uses TRBV30 with TRBJ1-3, with D uncertain. V was shortened by 3 bases and J by 3 bases, with 3 bases between the two germline ends. Looked up from germline, CDR1 is GTSNPN and CDR2 is SVGIG (reference sequence). The CDR3 totals 11 residues. The CDR3 is CAWRDGNTIYF. The DNA of the CDR3 is TGTGCCTGGAGGGATGGAAACACCATATATTTT.

The rearrangement links TRBV27 to TRBJ2-3, with no clear D. V lost 3 bases and J 1 base, leaving 8 bases between the germline ends. The germline V gene encodes CDR1 MNHEY and CDR2 SMNVEV (reference sequence). The CDR3 is made up of 14 amino acids. CDR3 DNA sequence: TGTGCCAGCAGTTTCGTTTCTGGCACAGATACGCAGTATTTT. This translates into CASSFVSGTDTQYF.

V is TRBV6-1 and J is TRBJ2-2; a weak D match, TRBD2 (6 bases). The CDR3 spans 14 residues. Trimming took off 8 bases at V and 6 bases at J, with 16 bases between the two ends. Germline CDR1 MNHNS, CDR2 SASEGT. CDR3 bases: TGTGCCAGCGGAAAGGGAGCGGGCGCCGGGGAGCTGTTTTTT. This gives the protein CASGKGAGAGELFF.